This TCR beta chain was found in a study of cytomegalovirus exposure and HLA in healthy donors. This clone came up once. With 60 Vbeta and 13 Jbeta primers, the PCR was carried out. The table came from immunoSEQ multiplex PCR; TCRdb's copy has only in-frame clones and leaves some out. The sample yields about 120,000 clones, 75% to 90% seen once. This receptor was identified in a man aged 35 to 55 in good health and CMV-seronegative. Sequenced input: PBMCs.

The CDR3 bases are TGTGCCAGCACCCCAGGGGTTGCTGAGACCCAGTACTTC. This encodes CASTPGVAETQYF. This chain links TRBV11-2 with TRBJ2-5; perhaps TRBD1 as D (6 bases). V was trimmed by 7 bases and J by 5 bases, leaving 14 bases between them. The V gene's germline CDR1 is SGHAT and CDR2 FQNNGV. The CDR3 loop spans 13 amino acids.